A selection of T cell receptor beta chains follows, all from one sample in a study of blood T cell repertoires in COVID-19. Only in-frame clones appear in the TCRdb table, and some are missing; sequencing was by immunoSEQ multiplex PCR. The data contain 150,000 to 200,000 clones, 86% of them seen just once; the ten biggest clones take up about 3.5%. Sequenced sample: peripheral blood. Receptor source: a man in his 70s with acute or convalescent COVID-19. Both conserved end residues are trimmed from each CDR3. Only part of the rows carry a size: once, few, many, or a class if the clone is expanded.

clone_size v_call cdr3_aa
few TRBV5-1 ASRRVQGGHEQY
. TRBV5-4 ASRHPDSYGYT
. TRBV5-1 ASSLAGTPGTSGQETQY
. TRBV7-2 ASSFEGEANEKLF
few TRBV3-1/TRBV3-2 ASGGTGTYEQY
. TRBV7-2 ASSPGTNYQPQH
. TRBV15 ATSRPRGSVGNSPLH
. TRBV6-4 ASSRELGYEQY
few TRBV9 ASSGSPGGYEQY
. TRBV18 ASSPGTAQETQY
. TRBV5-5 ASSLGDRSYEQY
. TRBV7-9 ASSLDGQGTNYGYT
. TRBV19 ASSPHTGVSGANVLT
. TRBV7-3 ASSPTGFSEQY
. TRBV5-1 ASSLEGRHTQY
few TRBV9 ASSRDTGGGYT
. TRBV28 ASSRGRYEQY
. TRBV5-1 ASSLGGSFYNEQF
. TRBV18 ASSHDRGYGNTIY
. TRBV3-1/TRBV3-2 ASSQGGSQY
. TRBV6-5 ASIGTGIYGYT
. TRBV7-2 ASKLSGGAYEQY
. TRBV5-1 ASSLEVGGTGELF
once TRBV5-6 ASSRMGDRNNQPQH
. TRBV4-2 ASSQDPVSPGYEQY
. TRBV19 ASSYQGENQPQH
. TRBV4-3 ASSQEGTSQSDEQF
. TRBV4-3 ASSQAQINEKLF
. TRBV7-3 ASSADRGYGYT
. TRBV7-7 ASSPVGQGGNEQY
. TRBV7-3 ASSYSSVSEQF
. TRBV10-1 ASSRTGGYEQY
. TRBV7-3 ASSLKRDRGKDTQY
. TRBV6-6 ASSFTGDQPQH
. TRBV19 ASSRTPGDGEKLF
. TRBV7-8 ASSQRSAPGTTYNEQF
. TRBV19 ASSINGRPAGTQY